Following are 9 T cell receptor beta chains from one sample sequenced in a study of cytomegalovirus exposure and HLA in healthy donors. The primer mix had 60 Vbeta and 13 Jbeta primers. Here immunoSEQ multiplex PCR was the method, and the copy in TCRdb shows in-frame clones only, minus some. Recorded here are 150,000 or so clones; the top ten clones represent around 1.5%. Specimen: PBMCs. These receptors were obtained from a woman aged 45-59 years in good health and CMV-seronegative.

This chain uses TRBV20-1 with TRBJ2-1; D is possibly TRBD2 (5 bases). This CDR3 has 10 residues. CDR1 and CDR2 (germline): DFQATT, SNEGSKA (reference sequence). Between the trimmed V and J ends, which lost 7 bases and 7 bases, there was a span of 8 bases. The CDR3 here is CSGRENEQFF. The CDR3 nucleotides read TGCAGTGGTAGGGAGAATGAGCAGTTCTTC.

The V and J genes are TRBV28 and TRBJ1-1; D remains ambiguous. Germline CDR1 MDHEN, CDR2 SYDVKM. This CDR3 comprises 14 residues. V lost 9 bases, J lost 4 bases, and 18 bases lay in between. DNA of the CDR3: TGTGCCAGTACCCCACCGGGTTTTGCCACTGAAGCTTTCTTT. Translated, it gives CASTPPGFATEAFF.

The V and J genes are TRBV4-1 and TRBJ2-3; 7 positions agree with TRBD2. The CDR3 consists of 13 residues. Germline CDR1 reads MGHRA; CDR2 reads YSYEKL. V was clipped by 10 bases and J by 7 bases; unmatched bases: 11. CDR3 sequence: CANVAGGPHTQYF. CDR3 in DNA: TGCGCCAACGTAGCGGGCGGGCCCCATACGCAGTATTTT.

This chain links TRBV27 with TRBJ2-2, with 7 bases aligning to TRBD1. The germline gives CDR1 MNHEY, CDR2 SMNVEV (reference sequence). V was clipped by 1 base and J by 4 bases; unmatched bases: 3. The CDR3 is made up of 15 amino acids. CDR3 nucleotide sequence: TGTGCCAGCAGTTTATACAGGGGAGCCACCGGGGAGCTGTTTTTT. This codes for CASSLYRGATGELFF.

The genes are TRBV4-1 and TRBJ2-3; a weak D match, TRBD2 (6 bases). V dropped 1 base and J dropped 2 bases, with 13 bases sitting between them. Germline CDR1 and CDR2: MGHRA and YSYEKL. This CDR3 comprises 16 residues. CDR3 DNA: TGCGCCAGCAGCCAAGTCCGGAGGGAGCCCACAGATACGCAGTATTTT. Its translation is CASSQVRREPTDTQYF.

This sequence joins TRBV30 and TRBJ1-5; D gene uncertain. The V and J ends lost 1 base and 3 bases respectively, with 13 bases between them. Germline assignment: CDR1 GTSNPN and CDR2 SVGIG (reference sequence). CDR3 length: 15 amino acids. The CDR3 nucleotides read TGTGCCTGGAGTGGAGGAGGGATGGACAATCAGCCCCAGCATTTT. Its translation is CAWSGGGMDNQPQHF. The full variable domain, with the rest looked up from reference TRBV30 and TRBJ1-5, is SQTIHQWPATLVQPVGSPLSLECTVEGTSNPNLYWYRQAAGRGLQLLFYSVGIGQISSEVPQNLSASRPQDRQFILSSKKLLLSDSGFYLCAWSGGGMDNQPQHFGDGTRLSIL.

The chain has TRBV6-4 and TRBJ2-5; no clear D. CDR3 length: 12 amino acids. From germline, CDR1 is MRHNA and CDR2 SNTAGT. Deletions cut 5 bases from V and 1 base from J, with 5 bases between. The CDR3 DNA reads as TGTGCCAGCAGTATTATCCAAGAGACCCAGTACTTC. This gives the protein CASSIIQETQYF.

The CDR3, as DNA: TGTGCCAGCTCGTCCCTTTCGGGGGTCACTGAAGCTTTCTTT. The encoded protein is CASSSLSGVTEAFF. The V and J genes are TRBV18 and TRBJ1-1; D may be TRBD1 (5 bases). This CDR3 comprises 14 residues. CDR1 KGHSH and CDR2 LQKENI come from the germline V gene. Trimming cost V 6 bases and J 4 bases, with 15 bases left between them.

The V call is TRBV10-3, the J call TRBJ1-5; D is uncertain. CDR1 and CDR2 from the germline V gene are ENHRY and SYGVKD. This CDR3 has 14 amino acids. V was clipped by 5 bases and J by 6 bases, with 14 bases between them. CDR3 coding DNA: TGTGCCATCAGTTTTGGAGGGAGCGGTCAGCCCCAGCATTTT. Translation gives CAISFGGSGQPQHF.